A selection of T cell receptor beta chains follows, all from one sample in a study of regulatory T cells in long-lasting Graves disease. From the multiplex PCR reads, TCRdb called clonotypes with MiXCR, one entry per CDR3 protein. Among some 420,000 distinct CDR3 sequences listed, approximately 23% were seen once. The source was peripheral blood mononuclear cells (PBMCs), collected when the disease was refractory, from a patient treated with antithyroid drugs. The receptors here all came from a female donor with Graves disease. CDR3s include the opening cysteine and the closing phenylalanine or tryptophan. Fields, in order: V gene, D gene, J gene, CDR3 protein. D genes are given only for firm matches.

V: TRBV2
D: .
J: TRBJ1-5
CDR3: CASSQEDSESNQPQHF

V: TRBV15
D: .
J: TRBJ2-2
CDR3: CATSREGLSIGELFF

V: TRBV2
D: .
J: TRBJ1-1
CDR3: CASRGETEAFF

V: TRBV19
D: .
J: TRBJ2-7
CDR3: CASSIKGVNRHEQYF

V: TRBV30
D: .
J: TRBJ1-1
CDR3: CAWVLNTEAFF

V: TRBV6-1
D: TRBD1
J: TRBJ2-7
CDR3: CASSSIRDSSYEQYF

V: TRBV12-3/TRBV12-4
D: TRBD1
J: TRBJ2-1
CDR3: CASSWRRGRLNEQFF

V: TRBV7-2
D: TRBD2
J: TRBJ2-5
CDR3: CASTTSGGETQYF

V: TRBV10-3
D: .
J: TRBJ2-2
CDR3: CAISDGLAGELFF

V: TRBV28
D: TRBD1
J: TRBJ2-2
CDR3: CASSLFGTATGELSF

V: TRBV7-2
D: .
J: TRBJ1-2
CDR3: CASSLSPGSNHGYTF

V: TRBV7-2
D: .
J: TRBJ1-1
CDR3: CASRIQGMGTEAFF

V: TRBV7-2
D: TRBD1
J: TRBJ1-6
CDR3: CASSSRTGHPYNSPLHF

V: TRBV20-1
D: TRBD1
J: TRBJ1-6
CDR3: CSARASGGGNSPLHF

V: TRBV7-3
D: .
J: TRBJ1-1
CDR3: CASNPTGDTEAFF

V: TRBV11-2
D: .
J: TRBJ1-5
CDR3: CASSPTGGPQHF